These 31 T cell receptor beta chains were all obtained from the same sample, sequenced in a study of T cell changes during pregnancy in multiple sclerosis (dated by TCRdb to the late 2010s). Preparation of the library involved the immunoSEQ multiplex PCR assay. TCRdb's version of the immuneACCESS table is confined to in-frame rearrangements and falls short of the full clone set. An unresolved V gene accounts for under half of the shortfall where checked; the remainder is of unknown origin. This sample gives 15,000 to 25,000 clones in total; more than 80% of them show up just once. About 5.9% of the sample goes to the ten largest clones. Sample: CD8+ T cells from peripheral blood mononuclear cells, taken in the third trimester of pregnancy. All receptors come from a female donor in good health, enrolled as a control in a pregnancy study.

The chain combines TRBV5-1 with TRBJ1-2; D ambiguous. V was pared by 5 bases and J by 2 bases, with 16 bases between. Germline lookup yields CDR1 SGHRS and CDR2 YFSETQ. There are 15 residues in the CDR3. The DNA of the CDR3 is TGCGCCAGCAGAGACATCGACTCGGGGAACTATGGCTACACCTTC. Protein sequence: CASRDIDSGNYGYTF.

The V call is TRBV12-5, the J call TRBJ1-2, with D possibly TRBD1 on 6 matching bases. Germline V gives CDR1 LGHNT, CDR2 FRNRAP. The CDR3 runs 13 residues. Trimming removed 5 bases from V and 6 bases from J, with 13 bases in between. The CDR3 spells CASGPAYRDGYTF. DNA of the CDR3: TGTGCTAGTGGTCCCGCTTACAGGGATGGCTACACCTTC.

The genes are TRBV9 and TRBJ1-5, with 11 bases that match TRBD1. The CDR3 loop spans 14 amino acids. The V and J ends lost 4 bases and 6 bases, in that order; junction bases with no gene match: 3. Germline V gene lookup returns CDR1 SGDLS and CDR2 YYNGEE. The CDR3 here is CASSPGTGGQPQHF. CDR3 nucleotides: TGTGCCAGCAGCCCTGGGACAGGGGGTCAGCCCCAGCATTTT.

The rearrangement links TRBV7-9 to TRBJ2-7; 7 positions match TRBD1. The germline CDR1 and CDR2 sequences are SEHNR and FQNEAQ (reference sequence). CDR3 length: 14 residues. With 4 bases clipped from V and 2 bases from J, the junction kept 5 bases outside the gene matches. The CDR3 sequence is CASSSRGIAYEQYF. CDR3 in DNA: TGTGCCAGCAGCTCCAGGGGGATAGCCTACGAGCAGTACTTC.

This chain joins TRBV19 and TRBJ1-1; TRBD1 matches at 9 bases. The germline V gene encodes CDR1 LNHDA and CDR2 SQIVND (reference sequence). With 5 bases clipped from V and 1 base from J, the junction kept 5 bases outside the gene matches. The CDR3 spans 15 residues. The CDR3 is CASSLTGGANTEAFF. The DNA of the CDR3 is TGTGCCAGTAGTCTCACAGGGGGCGCGAACACTGAAGCTTTCTTT.

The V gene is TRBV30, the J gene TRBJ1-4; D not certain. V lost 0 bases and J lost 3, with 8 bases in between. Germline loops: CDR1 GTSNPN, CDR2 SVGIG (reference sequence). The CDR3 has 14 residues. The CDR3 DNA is TGTGCCTGGAGTGTACCCGGGTCTAATGAAAAACTGTTTTTT. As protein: CAWSVPGSNEKLFF.

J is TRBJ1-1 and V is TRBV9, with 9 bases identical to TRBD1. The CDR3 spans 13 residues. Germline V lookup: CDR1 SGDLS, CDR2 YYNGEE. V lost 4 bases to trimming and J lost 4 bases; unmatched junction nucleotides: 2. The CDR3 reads CASSPTGGTEAFF. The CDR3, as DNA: TGTGCCAGCAGCCCGACAGGGGGCACTGAAGCTTTCTTT. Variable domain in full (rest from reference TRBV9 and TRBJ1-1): DSGVTQTPKHLITATGQRVTLRCSPRSGDLSVYWYQQSLDQGLQFLIQYYNGEERAKGNILERFSAQQFPDLHSELNLSSLELGDSALYFCASSPTGGTEAFFGQGTRLTVV.

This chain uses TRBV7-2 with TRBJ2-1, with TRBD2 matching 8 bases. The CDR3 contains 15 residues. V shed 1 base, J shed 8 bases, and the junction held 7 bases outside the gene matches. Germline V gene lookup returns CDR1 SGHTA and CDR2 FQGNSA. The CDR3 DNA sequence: TGTGCCAGCAGCTTAGAAGGCGGGGGGCCCCATGAGCAGTTCTTC. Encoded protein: CASSLEGGGPHEQFF.

The CDR3 sequence is CASSPIGEGDGYTF. CDR3 coding DNA: TGTGCCAGCAGCCCAATTGGGGAGGGGGACGGCTACACCTTC. The chain combines TRBV7-3 with TRBJ1-2; a possible D gene is TRBD1 (6 bases). Trimming cost V 5 bases and J 8 bases, with 18 bases left between them. CDR3 size: 14 residues. Looked up from germline, CDR1 is SGHTA and CDR2 is FQGTGA.

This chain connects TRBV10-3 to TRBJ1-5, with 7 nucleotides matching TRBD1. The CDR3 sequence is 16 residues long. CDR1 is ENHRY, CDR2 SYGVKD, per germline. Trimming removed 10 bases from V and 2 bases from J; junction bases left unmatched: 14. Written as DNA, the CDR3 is TGTGCCACCCGACAGGGTAGGATGGGTGGCAATCAGCCCCAGCATTTT. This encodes CATRQGRMGGNQPQHF.

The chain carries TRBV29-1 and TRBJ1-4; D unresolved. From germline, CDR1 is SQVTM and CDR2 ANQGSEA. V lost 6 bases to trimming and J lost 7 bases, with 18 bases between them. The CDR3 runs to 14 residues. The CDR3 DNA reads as TGCAGCGTGGGAAAGGAGGGCGTGGGTGAAAAACTGTTTTTT. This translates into CSVGKEGVGEKLFF.

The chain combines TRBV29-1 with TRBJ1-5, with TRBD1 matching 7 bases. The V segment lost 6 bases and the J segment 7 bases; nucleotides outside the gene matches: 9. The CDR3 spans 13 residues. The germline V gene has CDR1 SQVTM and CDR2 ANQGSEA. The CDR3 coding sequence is TGCAGCGTAGGAGGGGGCAGTGAGCAGCCCCAGCATTTT. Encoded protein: CSVGGGSEQPQHF.

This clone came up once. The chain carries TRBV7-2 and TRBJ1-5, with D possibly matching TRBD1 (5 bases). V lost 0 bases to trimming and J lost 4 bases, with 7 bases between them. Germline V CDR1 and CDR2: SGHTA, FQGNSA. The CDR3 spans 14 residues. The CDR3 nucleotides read TGTGCCAGCAGCTTAGCCGGGGGGAATCAGCCCCAGCATTTT. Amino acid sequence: CASSLAGGNQPQHF.

Here the CDR3 DNA reads TGTGCCAGCAGCCCCCACTGGGGCAGTTCCTCTGGGGCCAACGTCCTGACTTTC. Amino acid sequence: CASSPHWGSSSGANVLTF. The V gene is TRBV7-3, the J gene TRBJ2-6; D possibly corresponds to TRBD1 (5 bases). In germline, CDR1 is SGHTA, CDR2 FQGTGA. The CDR3 is 18 amino acids. V was clipped by 5 bases and J by 0 bases, with 17 bases between them.

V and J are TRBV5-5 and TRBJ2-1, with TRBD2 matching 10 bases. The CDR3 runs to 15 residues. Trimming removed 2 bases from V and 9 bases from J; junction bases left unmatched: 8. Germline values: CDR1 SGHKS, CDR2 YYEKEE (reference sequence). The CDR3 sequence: CASSLRAGGPVEQFF. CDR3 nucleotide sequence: TGTGCCAGCAGCTTAAGAGCGGGGGGGCCCGTTGAGCAGTTCTTC.

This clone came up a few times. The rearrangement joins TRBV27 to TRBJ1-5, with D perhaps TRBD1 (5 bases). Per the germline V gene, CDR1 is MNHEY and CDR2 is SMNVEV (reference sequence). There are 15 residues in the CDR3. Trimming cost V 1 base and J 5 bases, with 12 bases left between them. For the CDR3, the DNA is TGTGCCAGCAGTTTATTGGGCAGGGCAGATCAGCCCCAGCATTTT. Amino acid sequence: CASSLLGRADQPQHF.

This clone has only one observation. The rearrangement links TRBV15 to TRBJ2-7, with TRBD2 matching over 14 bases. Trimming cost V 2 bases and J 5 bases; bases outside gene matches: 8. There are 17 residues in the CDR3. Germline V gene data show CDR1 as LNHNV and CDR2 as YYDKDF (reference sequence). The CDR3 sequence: CATSRNPEGLAGDEQYF. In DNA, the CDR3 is TGTGCCACCAGCAGAAACCCCGAGGGACTAGCGGGGGACGAGCAGTACTTC.

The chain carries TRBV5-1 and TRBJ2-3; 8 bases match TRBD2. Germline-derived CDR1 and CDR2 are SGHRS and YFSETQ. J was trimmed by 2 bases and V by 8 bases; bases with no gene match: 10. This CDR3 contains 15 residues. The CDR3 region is CASSREGRFTDTQYF. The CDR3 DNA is TGCGCCAGTAGCCGGGAGGGGCGATTCACAGATACGCAGTATTTT.

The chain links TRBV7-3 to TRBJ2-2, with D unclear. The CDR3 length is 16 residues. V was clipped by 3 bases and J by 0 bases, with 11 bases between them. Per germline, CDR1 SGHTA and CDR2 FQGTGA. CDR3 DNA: TGTGCCAGCAGCTTGCCAGGCCGAACGAACACCGGGGAGCTGTTTTTT. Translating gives CASSLPGRTNTGELFF.

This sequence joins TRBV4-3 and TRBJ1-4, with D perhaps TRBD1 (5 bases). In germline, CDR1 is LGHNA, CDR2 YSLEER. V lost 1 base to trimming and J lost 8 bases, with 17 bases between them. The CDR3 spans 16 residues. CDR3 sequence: CASSQASAGPQEKLFF. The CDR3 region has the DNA TGCGCCAGCAGCCAAGCGTCGGCAGGGCCGCAGGAAAAACTGTTTTTT.

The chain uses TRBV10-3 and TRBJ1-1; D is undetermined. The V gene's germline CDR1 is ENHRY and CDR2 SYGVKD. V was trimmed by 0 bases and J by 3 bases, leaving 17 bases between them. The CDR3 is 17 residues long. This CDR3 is CAISESSLMVADTEAFF. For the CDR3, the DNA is TGTGCCATCAGTGAGTCCAGTTTGATGGTTGCGGACACTGAAGCTTTCTTT.

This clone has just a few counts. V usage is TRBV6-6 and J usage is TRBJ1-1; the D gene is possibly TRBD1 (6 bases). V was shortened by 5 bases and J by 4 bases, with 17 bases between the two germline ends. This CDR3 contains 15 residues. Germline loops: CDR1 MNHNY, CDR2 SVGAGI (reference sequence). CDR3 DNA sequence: TGTGCCAGCAGTCCGTGGGGGGGCGGGGGCACTGAAGCTTTCTTT. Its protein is CASSPWGGGGTEAFF.

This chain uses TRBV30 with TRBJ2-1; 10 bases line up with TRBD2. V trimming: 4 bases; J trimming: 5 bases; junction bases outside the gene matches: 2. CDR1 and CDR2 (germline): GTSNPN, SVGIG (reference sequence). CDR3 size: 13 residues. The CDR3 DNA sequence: TGTGCCTGGAACCTAGCGGGGGACAATGAGCAGTTCTTC. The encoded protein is CAWNLAGDNEQFF.

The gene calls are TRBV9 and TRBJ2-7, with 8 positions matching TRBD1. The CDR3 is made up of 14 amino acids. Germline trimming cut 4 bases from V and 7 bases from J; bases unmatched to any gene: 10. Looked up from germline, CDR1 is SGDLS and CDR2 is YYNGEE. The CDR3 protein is CASSIHSGGEEQYF. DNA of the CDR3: TGTGCCAGCAGCATTCATTCAGGGGGCGAAGAGCAGTACTTC.

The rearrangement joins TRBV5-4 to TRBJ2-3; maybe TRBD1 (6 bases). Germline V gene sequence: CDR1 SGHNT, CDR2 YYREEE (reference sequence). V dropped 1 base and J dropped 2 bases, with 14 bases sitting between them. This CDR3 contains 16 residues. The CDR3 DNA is TGTGCCAGCAGCTTGAACTCAGGGGCTTACACAGATACGCAGTATTTT. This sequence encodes CASSLNSGAYTDTQYF.

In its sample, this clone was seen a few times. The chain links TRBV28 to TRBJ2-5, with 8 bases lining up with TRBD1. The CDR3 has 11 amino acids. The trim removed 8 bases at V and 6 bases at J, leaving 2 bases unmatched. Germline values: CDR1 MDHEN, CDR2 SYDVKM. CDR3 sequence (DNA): TGTGCCAGCGGACAGGGACAGACCCAGTACTTC. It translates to CASGQGQTQYF.

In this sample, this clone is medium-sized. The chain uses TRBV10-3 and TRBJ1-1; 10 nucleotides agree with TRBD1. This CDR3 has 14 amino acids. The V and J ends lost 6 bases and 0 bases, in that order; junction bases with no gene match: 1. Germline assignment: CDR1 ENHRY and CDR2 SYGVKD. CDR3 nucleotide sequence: TGTGCCATCAGGGGACAGGGGATGAACACTGAAGCTTTCTTT. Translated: CAIRGQGMNTEAFF.

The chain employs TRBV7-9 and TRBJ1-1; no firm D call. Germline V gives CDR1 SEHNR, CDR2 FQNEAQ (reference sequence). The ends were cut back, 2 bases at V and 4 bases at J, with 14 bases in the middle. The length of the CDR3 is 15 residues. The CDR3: CASSLMGGYSTEAFF. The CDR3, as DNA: TGTGCCAGCAGCTTAATGGGAGGGTACAGCACTGAAGCTTTCTTT.

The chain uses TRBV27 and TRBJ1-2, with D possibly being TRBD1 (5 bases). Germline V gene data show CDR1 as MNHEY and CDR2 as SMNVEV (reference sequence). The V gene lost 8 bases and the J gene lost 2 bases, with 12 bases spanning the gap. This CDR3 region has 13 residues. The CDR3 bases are TGTGCCAGCGGGAGGGGCAGCAACTATGGCTACACCTTC. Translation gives CASGRGSNYGYTF.

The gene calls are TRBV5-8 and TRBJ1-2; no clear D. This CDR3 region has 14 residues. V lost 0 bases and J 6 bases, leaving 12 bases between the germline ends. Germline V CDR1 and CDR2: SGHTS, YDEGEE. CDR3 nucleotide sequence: TGTGCCAGCAGCTTGGAAGAGGTCCGGGATGGCTACACCTTC. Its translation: CASSLEEVRDGYTF.

CDR3 in amino acids: CASSATGTATGELFF. The CDR3 DNA sequence: TGTGCCAGCAGCGCAACCGGGACAGCCACCGGGGAGCTGTTTTTT. This chain uses TRBV9 with TRBJ2-2; 7 bases are shared with TRBD1. Germline V gene lookup returns CDR1 SGDLS and CDR2 YYNGEE. V dropped 3 bases and J dropped 4; count of bases not matched to a gene: 6. The CDR3 is 15 amino acids.